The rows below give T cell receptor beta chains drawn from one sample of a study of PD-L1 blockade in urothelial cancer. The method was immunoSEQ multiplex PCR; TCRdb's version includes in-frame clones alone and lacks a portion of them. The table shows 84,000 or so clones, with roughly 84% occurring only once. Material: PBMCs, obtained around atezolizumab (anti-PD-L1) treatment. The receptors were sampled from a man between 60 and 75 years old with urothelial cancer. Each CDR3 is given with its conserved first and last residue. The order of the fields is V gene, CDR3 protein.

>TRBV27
CASSPQLAGGYEQYF
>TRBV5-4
CASSWGTHTEAFF
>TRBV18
CASSPTAQGSAYEQYF
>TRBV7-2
CASSLGGAPRTSGSYEQYF
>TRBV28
CASLRGTGELFF
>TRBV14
CASSHDPGQGAFEQYF
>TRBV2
CASSDEAENNEQFF
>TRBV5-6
CASSLAAAVAGWDEQFF
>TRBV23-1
CASSQAEGQPQHF
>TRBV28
CASSSGTGINTEAFF
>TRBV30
CASQLNSYEQYF
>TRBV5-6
CASSLVGQGAQGYGYTF
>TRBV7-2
CASRPTGHRETQYF
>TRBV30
CAWSGVQLQETQYF
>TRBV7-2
CASSLAAADTGNTIYF
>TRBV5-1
CASSLDRNYGYTF
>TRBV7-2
CASSSLAGGNEQFF
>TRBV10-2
CASSEARRGRPYEQYF
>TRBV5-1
CASSLEASTGELFF
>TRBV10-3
CAISETGPSNF
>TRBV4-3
CASWASASSYNEQFF
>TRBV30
CAWDSVVNTGELFF
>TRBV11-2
CASSFVLAGGEQYF
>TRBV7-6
CASSPVRGGSEKLFF
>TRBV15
CATSRDIGTDTQYF
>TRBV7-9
CASSISDTQYF
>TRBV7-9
CASGPDGGGEDYEQYF
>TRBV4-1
CASSPREGRQETQYF
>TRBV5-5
CASSFSGEETQYF
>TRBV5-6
CASSLGGTASNYGYTF
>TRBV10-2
CASSGGTGGNEQFF
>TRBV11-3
CASSLAGTRAGNTIYF
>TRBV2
CASSERAGGRQPQHF
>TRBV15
CATRSRDNNQPQHF
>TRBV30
CAWADIIGYTF
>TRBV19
CASSNNLDRDYGYTF